This T cell receptor beta chain was captured in a study of PD-1 blockade in classical Hodgkin lymphoma. The CDR3 is 18 residues long. Germline V gives CDR1 SGHRS, CDR2 YFSETQ. J lost 8 bases, V lost 0 bases, and 11 bases had no gene match. Produced via immunoSEQ multiplex PCR; TCRdb's table is partial and in-frame only. The top ten clones hold 3.1% of a sample with roughly 40,000 clones, 55% to 80% of them seen once. Time point defined: cycle 4 day 1 (C4D1), after about 6 weeks of nivolumab. Each patient's relapse followed autologous stem cell transplantation, and brentuximab vedotin exposure varied. The sequencing here drew on peripheral blood mononuclear cells (PBMCs), taken before the fourth cycle of nivolumab. This chain links TRBV5-1 with TRBJ2-3; 14 bases are a match to TRBD2. The clonotype was recovered from a human donor with classical Hodgkin lymphoma. CDR3 sequence: CASSLEDQGLAGASTQYF. The DNA for the CDR3 is TGCGCCAGCAGCTTGGAGGACCAGGGACTAGCGGGAGCTTCTACGCAGTATTTT.